This TCR beta chain was sequenced during a study of cytomegalovirus exposure and HLA in healthy donors. Study as a whole: In terms of ancestry, the Caucasian-associated cluster contained 75% to 85% of the approximately 400 genotyped donors. Whole-study findings and limits: For presence/absence analyses, sequencing depth was assumed to be roughly uniform across donors.

As concerns this clone: Its specificity is unknown.

The study ran its PCR with 60 Vbeta and 13 Jbeta primers. Method: immunoSEQ multiplex PCR; TCRdb's copy keeps in-frame clones and lacks some. The table records tens of thousands of clones, roughly 75% of them present only once. With V trimmed by 4 bases and J by 5 bases, 9 bases remained unmatched. Germline assignment: CDR1 MGHRA and CDR2 YSYEKL. The CDR3 consists of 16 residues. This clonotype was sampled from a man younger than 45 in good health and CMV-seropositive. The J gene is TRBJ2-5, the V gene TRBV4-1; 11 bases align to TRBD2. Material: PBMCs. CDR3 protein: CASSLSGGARGETQYF. The CDR3 bases are TGCGCCAGCAGCCTTAGCGGGGGGGCCCGGGGGGAGACCCAGTACTTC.